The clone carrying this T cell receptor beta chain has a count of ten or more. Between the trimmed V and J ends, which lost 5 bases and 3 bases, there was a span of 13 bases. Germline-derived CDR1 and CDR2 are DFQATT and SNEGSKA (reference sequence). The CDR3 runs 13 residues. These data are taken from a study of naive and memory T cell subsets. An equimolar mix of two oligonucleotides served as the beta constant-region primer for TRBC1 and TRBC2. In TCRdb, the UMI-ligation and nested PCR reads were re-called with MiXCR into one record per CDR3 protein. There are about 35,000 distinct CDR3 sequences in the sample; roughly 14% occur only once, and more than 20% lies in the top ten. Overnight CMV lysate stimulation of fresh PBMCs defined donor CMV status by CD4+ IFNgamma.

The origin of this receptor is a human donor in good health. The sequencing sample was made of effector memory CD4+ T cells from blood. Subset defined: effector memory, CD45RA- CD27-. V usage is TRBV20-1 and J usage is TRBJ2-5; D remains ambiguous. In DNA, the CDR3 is TGCAGTGCTGGTGGCTTCGTGGAAGAGACCCAGTACTTC. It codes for CSAGGFVEETQYF.